This TCR beta chain came from a study of blood T cell repertoires in COVID-19. The wider study: Spain, Italy and the United States supplied samples that represented acute and convalescent COVID-19. The cDNA or gDNA used as material had been derived from T cells, B-cell-depleted T cells, or PBMCs.

The authors' processing: Reference gene primer amplification gave nucleated cell count estimates. Here immunoSEQ multiplex PCR was the method, and the copy in TCRdb shows in-frame clones only, minus some. V and J calls and clone size are given by that table; D and trimming were obtained from the DNA. The data hold roughly 130,000 clones, with 80% to 90% observed a single time. Trimming pared 0 bases from V and 1 base from J, leaving 3 bases between. The CDR3 contains 13 residues. Germline values: CDR1 MNHEY, CDR2 SMNVEV (reference sequence). The sample holds a few counts of this clone. Sequencing used peripheral blood. The J gene is TRBJ1-2, the V gene TRBV27; no clear D gene. The sequence derives from a man in his sixties with active or convalescent COVID-19. CDR3 DNA sequence: TGTGCCAGCAGTTTATCTAATAACTATGGCTACACCTTC. This encodes CASSLSNNYGYTF.